The rows below give T cell receptor beta chains drawn from one sample of a study of blood T cell repertoires in COVID-19. TCRdb's copy holds only in-frame clones and misses some; the assay was immunoSEQ multiplex PCR. The sample has around 140,000 clones, more than 75% seen once. The sequencing input was peripheral blood. Every receptor here comes from a human donor with acute or convalescent COVID-19. The donor label of this sample is uncertain. Each CDR3 is given with its conserved first and last residue. A D gene is named only where the DNA matches it firmly. Part of the rows lack a size; the others show once, few, many or a class for expanded clones.

v_call: TRBV19
j_call: TRBJ1-4
d_call: -
cdr3_length: 13
clone_size: -
cdr3_aa: CASSIRTNEKLFF
cdr3_nt: TGTGCCAGTAGTATCAGGACAAATGAAAAACTGTTTTTT

v_call: TRBV11-1
j_call: TRBJ1-1
d_call: -
cdr3_length: 15
clone_size: -
cdr3_aa: CASSLDREAGTEAFF
cdr3_nt: TGTGCCAGCAGCTTGGATCGGGAAGCGGGAACTGAAGCTTTCTTT

v_call: TRBV7-6
j_call: TRBJ1-4
d_call: TRBD1
cdr3_length: 16
clone_size: -
cdr3_aa: CASSLEAGQGGEKLFF
cdr3_nt: TGTGCCAGCAGCTTAGAGGCGGGACAGGGAGGTGAAAAACTGTTTTTT

v_call: TRBV18
j_call: TRBJ1-2
d_call: TRBD1
cdr3_length: 14
clone_size: -
cdr3_aa: CASSPGTGDYGYTF
cdr3_nt: TGTGCCAGCTCACCCGGGACAGGGGACTATGGCTACACCTTC

v_call: TRBV27
j_call: TRBJ1-6
d_call: TRBD1
cdr3_length: 16
clone_size: -
cdr3_aa: CASMGTGSGGYSPLHF
cdr3_nt: TGTGCCAGCATGGGGACAGGGTCAGGTGGATATTCACCCCTCCACTTT

v_call: TRBV7-2
j_call: TRBJ2-7
d_call: TRBD2
cdr3_length: 16
clone_size: -
cdr3_aa: CASSLGSGGFSYEQYF
cdr3_nt: TGTGCCAGCAGCTTAGGGAGCGGGGGGTTCTCCTACGAGCAGTACTTC

v_call: TRBV5-6
j_call: TRBJ2-7
d_call: TRBD1
cdr3_length: 16
clone_size: -
cdr3_aa: CASSPFWGTGKVEQYF
cdr3_nt: TGTGCCAGCAGCCCCTTCTGGGGGACAGGGAAAGTGGAGCAGTACTTC

v_call: TRBV10-3
j_call: TRBJ2-3
d_call: -
cdr3_length: 14
clone_size: -
cdr3_aa: CAARGSDVTDTQYF
cdr3_nt: TGTGCCGCAAGGGGGTCCGACGTAACAGATACGCAGTATTTT

v_call: TRBV27
j_call: TRBJ2-2
d_call: -
cdr3_length: 14
clone_size: -
cdr3_aa: CASLGHLNTGELFF
cdr3_nt: TGTGCCAGCCTTGGACACCTAAACACCGGGGAGCTGTTTTTT

v_call: TRBV18
j_call: TRBJ1-1
d_call: -
cdr3_length: 13
clone_size: few
cdr3_aa: CASSPLQETEAFF
cdr3_nt: TGTGCCAGCTCACCCTTACAGGAGACTGAAGCTTTCTTT

v_call: TRBV30
j_call: TRBJ1-6
d_call: -
cdr3_length: 14
clone_size: -
cdr3_aa: CAWSYPGERSPLHF
cdr3_nt: TGTGCCTGGAGTTATCCAGGGGAACGGTCACCCCTCCACTTT

v_call: TRBV7-2
j_call: TRBJ2-7
d_call: -
cdr3_length: 14
clone_size: -
cdr3_aa: CASNLRGQFYEQYF
cdr3_nt: TGTGCCAGCAACCTCCGAGGACAGTTCTACGAGCAGTACTTC

v_call: TRBV19
j_call: TRBJ1-2
d_call: TRBD1
cdr3_length: 15
clone_size: -
cdr3_aa: CASSAGTGPLYGYTF
cdr3_nt: TGTGCCAGTAGTGCCGGGACAGGGCCATTATATGGCTACACCTTC

v_call: TRBV2
j_call: TRBJ1-2
d_call: TRBD1
cdr3_length: 14
clone_size: few
cdr3_aa: CASARQGPTYGYTF
cdr3_nt: TGTGCCAGCGCCAGACAGGGGCCCACTTATGGCTACACCTTC

v_call: TRBV29-1
j_call: TRBJ1-1
d_call: -
cdr3_length: 12
clone_size: -
cdr3_aa: CSVEEATVEAFF
cdr3_nt: TGCAGCGTTGAAGAGGCGACAGTTGAAGCTTTCTTT

v_call: TRBV7-9
j_call: TRBJ1-6
d_call: -
cdr3_length: 15
clone_size: -
cdr3_aa: CASSFFIRDNSPLHF
cdr3_nt: TGTGCCAGCAGCTTTTTCATTCGGGATAATTCACCCCTCCACTTT

v_call: TRBV25-1
j_call: TRBJ2-2
d_call: -
cdr3_length: 13
clone_size: -
cdr3_aa: CASIPENTGELFF
cdr3_nt: TGTGCCAGCATTCCAGAGAACACCGGGGAGCTGTTTTTT

v_call: TRBV4-1
j_call: TRBJ2-7
d_call: TRBD2
cdr3_length: 15
clone_size: -
cdr3_aa: CASSQGLANSYEQYF
cdr3_nt: TGCGCCAGCAGCCAAGGACTAGCGAATTCCTACGAGCAGTACTTC

v_call: TRBV10-3
j_call: TRBJ1-1
d_call: -
cdr3_length: 15
clone_size: few
cdr3_aa: CAISESMGENTEAFF
cdr3_nt: TGTGCCATCAGTGAGTCAATGGGAGAGAACACTGAAGCTTTCTTT

v_call: TRBV2
j_call: TRBJ1-1
d_call: -
cdr3_length: 12
clone_size: -
cdr3_aa: CASSVSGGEAFF
cdr3_nt: TGTGCCAGCAGTGTATCAGGCGGGGAGGCTTTCTTT

v_call: TRBV29-1
j_call: TRBJ1-2
d_call: -
cdr3_length: 15
clone_size: -
cdr3_aa: CSGGDIGPANYGYTF
cdr3_nt: TGCAGCGGGGGGGACATAGGCCCGGCTAACTATGGCTACACCTTC

v_call: TRBV5-1
j_call: TRBJ1-1
d_call: -
cdr3_length: 15
clone_size: -
cdr3_aa: CASSLGDILSTEAFF
cdr3_nt: TGCGCCAGCAGCTTGGGCGACATCCTATCCACTGAAGCTTTCTTT

v_call: TRBV19
j_call: TRBJ2-3
d_call: TRBD1
cdr3_length: 15
clone_size: -
cdr3_aa: CASRAQGAGTDTQYF
cdr3_nt: TGTGCCAGTAGGGCACAGGGGGCCGGCACAGATACGCAGTATTTT

v_call: TRBV12-3/TRBV12-4
j_call: TRBJ2-2
d_call: -
cdr3_length: 13
clone_size: few
cdr3_aa: CASSLRFPGELFF
cdr3_nt: TGTGCCAGCAGTTTGAGGTTCCCCGGGGAGCTGTTTTTT

v_call: TRBV11-2
j_call: TRBJ1-2
d_call: -
cdr3_length: 14
clone_size: -
cdr3_aa: CASSLDNSDSGYTF
cdr3_nt: TGTGCCAGCAGCTTAGATAATTCAGACTCTGGCTACACCTTC

v_call: TRBV6-5
j_call: TRBJ2-1
d_call: TRBD2
cdr3_length: 15
clone_size: -
cdr3_aa: CASRRAGGPGNEQFF
cdr3_nt: TGTGCCAGCAGGCGAGCGGGAGGGCCGGGGAATGAGCAGTTCTTC

v_call: TRBV5-8
j_call: TRBJ1-1
d_call: -
cdr3_length: 15
clone_size: few
cdr3_aa: CASSLRGQINTEAFF
cdr3_nt: TGTGCCAGCAGCCTTAGAGGACAGATAAACACTGAAGCTTTCTTT

v_call: TRBV7-9
j_call: TRBJ2-7
d_call: -
cdr3_length: 15
clone_size: -
cdr3_aa: CASSLVRQGPNEQYF
cdr3_nt: TGTGCCAGCAGCTTAGTGCGGCAGGGTCCGAACGAGCAGTACTTC

v_call: TRBV27
j_call: TRBJ2-5
d_call: TRBD2
cdr3_length: 17
clone_size: -
cdr3_aa: CASRHDPGLAGVGTQYF
cdr3_nt: TGTGCCAGCAGGCACGACCCAGGACTAGCGGGAGTGGGGACCCAGTACTTC

v_call: TRBV12-3/TRBV12-4
j_call: TRBJ1-5
d_call: -
cdr3_length: 13
clone_size: -
cdr3_aa: CASLQGWGQPQHF
cdr3_nt: TGTGCCAGCCTACAGGGCTGGGGTCAGCCCCAGCATTTT

v_call: TRBV28
j_call: TRBJ1-3
d_call: -
cdr3_length: 15
clone_size: -
cdr3_aa: CASRKTGPPGNTIYF
cdr3_nt: TGTGCCAGCAGAAAAACAGGGCCACCTGGAAACACCATATATTTT

v_call: TRBV30
j_call: TRBJ1-6
d_call: -
cdr3_length: 13
clone_size: -
cdr3_aa: CAWMAENNSPLHF
cdr3_nt: TGTGCCTGGATGGCAGAAAATAATTCACCCCTCCACTTT

v_call: TRBV11-2
j_call: TRBJ2-1
d_call: TRBD2
cdr3_length: 14
clone_size: once
cdr3_aa: CASNRLLAGNEQFF
cdr3_nt: TGTGCCAGCAACCGTTTACTAGCGGGTAATGAGCAGTTCTTC

v_call: TRBV24-1
j_call: TRBJ2-1
d_call: -
cdr3_length: 15
clone_size: -
cdr3_aa: CATSDTGTITNEQFF
cdr3_nt: TGTGCCACCAGTGATACCGGGACAATCACAAATGAGCAGTTCTTC

v_call: TRBV7-2
j_call: TRBJ1-1
d_call: TRBD1
cdr3_length: 15
clone_size: -
cdr3_aa: CASSLLGQGNTEAFF
cdr3_nt: TGTGCCAGCAGCTTATTGGGACAGGGGAACACTGAAGCTTTCTTT

v_call: TRBV7-2
j_call: TRBJ2-2
d_call: -
cdr3_length: 14
clone_size: -
cdr3_aa: CASSLDSIPGELFF
cdr3_nt: TGTGCCAGCAGCCTAGATAGTATCCCCGGGGAGCTGTTTTTT

v_call: TRBV29-1
j_call: TRBJ1-1
d_call: -
cdr3_length: 13
clone_size: -
cdr3_aa: CSVEYSVVSEAFF
cdr3_nt: TGCAGCGTTGAGTATTCGGTTGTTTCTGAAGCTTTCTTT

v_call: TRBV28
j_call: TRBJ1-5
d_call: TRBD1
cdr3_length: 15
clone_size: -
cdr3_aa: CASNVPGQGIQPQHF
cdr3_nt: TGTGCCAGCAACGTCCCGGGACAGGGAATTCAGCCCCAGCATTTT

v_call: TRBV5-8
j_call: TRBJ1-1
d_call: -
cdr3_length: 14
clone_size: -
cdr3_aa: CASSGGEMNTEAFF
cdr3_nt: TGTGCCAGTAGCGGGGGGGAAATGAACACTGAAGCTTTCTTT

v_call: TRBV19
j_call: TRBJ1-5
d_call: TRBD1
cdr3_length: 15
clone_size: -
cdr3_aa: CASNGGQVSNQPQHF
cdr3_nt: TGTGCCAGTAACGGGGGACAGGTCAGCAATCAGCCCCAGCATTTT

v_call: TRBV3-1/TRBV3-2
j_call: TRBJ1-5
d_call: TRBD1
cdr3_length: 18
clone_size: once
cdr3_aa: CASKKSGTGGRSNQPQHF
cdr3_nt: TGTGCCTCAAAGAAATCCGGGACAGGGGGCAGGAGCAATCAGCCCCAGCATTTT

v_call: TRBV2
j_call: TRBJ2-1
d_call: TRBD2
cdr3_length: 15
clone_size: -
cdr3_aa: CASAPGGPSYNEQFF
cdr3_nt: TGTGCCAGCGCCCCGGGAGGGCCCTCCTACAATGAGCAGTTCTTC

v_call: TRBV2
j_call: TRBJ2-3
d_call: TRBD2
cdr3_length: 16
clone_size: -
cdr3_aa: CASSEVAGGYTDTQYF
cdr3_nt: TGTGCCAGCAGTGAGGTAGCGGGGGGTTACACAGATACGCAGTATTTT

v_call: TRBV24-1
j_call: TRBJ2-2
d_call: TRBD2
cdr3_length: 17
clone_size: -
cdr3_aa: CATSGGLAGLNTGELFF
cdr3_nt: TGTGCCACCAGTGGAGGACTAGCGGGACTGAACACCGGGGAGCTGTTTTTT

v_call: TRBV7-3
j_call: TRBJ2-3
d_call: -
cdr3_length: 11
clone_size: few
cdr3_aa: CASSSSDTQYF
cdr3_nt: TGTGCCAGCAGTTCGAGTGATACGCAGTATTTT

v_call: TRBV4-3
j_call: TRBJ1-5
d_call: TRBD1
cdr3_length: 14
clone_size: -
cdr3_aa: CASSQGTGNQPQHF
cdr3_nt: TGCGCCAGCAGCCAAGGGACAGGGAATCAGCCCCAGCATTTT

v_call: TRBV20-1
j_call: TRBJ1-5
d_call: -
cdr3_length: 16
clone_size: few
cdr3_aa: CSASRGGFASNQPQHF
cdr3_nt: TGCAGTGCTAGTAGGGGCGGATTTGCTAGCAATCAGCCCCAGCATTTT

v_call: TRBV6-4
j_call: TRBJ2-1
d_call: -
cdr3_length: 15
clone_size: -
cdr3_aa: CASSLGLSSYNEQFF
cdr3_nt: TGTGCCAGCAGTCTGGGACTTAGCTCCTACAATGAGCAGTTCTTC

v_call: TRBV11-2
j_call: TRBJ2-3
d_call: -
cdr3_length: 15
clone_size: -
cdr3_aa: CASSLEGGRTDTQYF
cdr3_nt: TGTGCCAGCAGCTTAGAAGGAGGGAGGACAGATACGCAGTATTTT

v_call: TRBV7-3
j_call: TRBJ1-1
d_call: TRBD1
cdr3_length: 14
clone_size: -
cdr3_aa: CASKRQGGDTEAFF
cdr3_nt: TGTGCCAGCAAAAGACAGGGTGGGGACACTGAAGCTTTCTTT

v_call: TRBV12-3/TRBV12-4
j_call: TRBJ1-1
d_call: -
cdr3_length: 13
clone_size: -
cdr3_aa: CASSQGWNTEAFF
cdr3_nt: TGTGCCAGCAGTCAGGGTTGGAACACTGAAGCTTTCTTT

v_call: TRBV5-1
j_call: TRBJ1-1
d_call: TRBD1
cdr3_length: 15
clone_size: -
cdr3_aa: CASSPRQGMNTEAFF
cdr3_nt: TGCGCCAGCAGCCCCAGACAGGGTATGAACACTGAAGCTTTCTTT

v_call: TRBV30
j_call: TRBJ1-5
d_call: -
cdr3_length: 15
clone_size: -
cdr3_aa: CAWRVGGNSNQPQHF
cdr3_nt: TGTGCCTGGAGAGTCGGGGGAAATAGCAATCAGCCCCAGCATTTT

v_call: TRBV5-1
j_call: TRBJ1-6
d_call: -
cdr3_length: 15
clone_size: few
cdr3_aa: CASSPIGQVNSPLHF
cdr3_nt: TGCGCCAGCAGCCCTATCGGACAAGTTAATTCACCCCTCCACTTT

v_call: TRBV5-5
j_call: TRBJ1-1
d_call: TRBD1
cdr3_length: 13
clone_size: -
cdr3_aa: CASSFQGDTEAFF
cdr3_nt: TGTGCCAGCAGTTTTCAGGGGGATACTGAAGCTTTCTTT

v_call: TRBV6-2/TRBV6-3
j_call: TRBJ1-2
d_call: -
cdr3_length: 13
clone_size: -
cdr3_aa: CASSSGGSYGYTF
cdr3_nt: TGTGCCAGCAGTTCCGGGGGATCCTATGGCTACACCTTC